Given below is one TCR beta chain in context. Its antigen is undetermined. There are 15 residues in the CDR3. J was trimmed by 8 bases and V by 6 bases; bases with no gene match: 12. Per germline, CDR1 SNHLY and CDR2 FYNNEI. The data derive from a study of blood T cells in healthy people across ages. Regarding the study as a whole: Diversity figures based on one million T cells were deemed too low. Naive CD4+ cells and diversity were both higher in long-lived donors than in aged donors.

No fewer than 6 micrograms of total RNA were isolated from every sample. The use of a sample-barcoded 5' primer and a J-beta primer mix characterized a second PCR of about 6 to 12 cycles. Via MiXCR, TCRdb re-called the 5' RACE reads, giving one row per CDR3 protein. The data contain 1,100,000 or so distinct CDR3 sequences, 40% to 55% of them singletons. Material for sequencing was blood. The J gene is TRBJ2-1, the V gene TRBV2, with 8 bases that match TRBD2. This clonotype was sampled from a woman aged 55-69 years in good health. As DNA, the CDR3 is TGTGCCAGCAGCGTGCCCAGCGGGAGTTTCGATGAGCAGTTCTTC. It encodes CASSVPSGSFDEQFF.